The 11 T cell receptor beta chains presented below share a single source sample, sequenced in a study of human T cells and chemical hapten exposure. TCRdb re-derived calls from the RACE reads in MiXCR, one entry per CDR3 protein. This sample has roughly 60,000 distinct CDR3 sequences, with roughly 12% found just once. Indicated time point: patch test 3, about 24 weeks after DPC sensitization. The treatment: therapeutic diphenylcyclopropenone sensitization with weekly scalp DPC. The sample consisted of whole blood, taken in connection with sensitization to the hapten diphenylcyclopropenone (DPC). The origin of the receptors is a man aged 25 to 40 with alopecia areata. Some clones in this sample may be carry-over from other donors' samples.

This clonotype was detected ten times or more. The V gene is TRBV27, the J gene TRBJ2-7, with 9 bases matching TRBD1. The CDR3 is 15 residues long. CDR1 is MNHEY and CDR2 is SMNVEV in the germline V gene (reference sequence). The trim removed 5 bases at V and 2 bases at J, leaving 7 bases unmatched. The CDR3 loop is CASSRRTGETYEQYF. The DNA for the CDR3 is TGTGCCAGCAGTCGGAGGACAGGGGAAACCTACGAGCAGTACTTC.

This chain uses TRBV5-1 with TRBJ2-1; 8 bases align to TRBD1. The CDR3 has 13 amino acids. The germline V gene has CDR1 SGHRS and CDR2 YFSETQ. With 3 bases clipped from V and 6 bases from J, the junction kept 2 bases outside the gene matches. The CDR3 sequence is CASSSGQGNEQFF. CDR3 bases: TGCGCCAGCAGCTCCGGACAGGGCAATGAGCAGTTCTTC.

This clonotype was found many times. V and J are TRBV7-9 and TRBJ2-5; 10 positions match TRBD2. This CDR3 comprises 15 residues. CDR1 SEHNR and CDR2 FQNEAQ come from the germline V gene (reference sequence). V lost 8 bases, J lost 3 bases, and 9 bases stayed unmatched. The CDR3 spells CASGPSAGGEETQYF. CDR3 DNA sequence: TGTGCCAGCGGCCCCTCAGCGGGGGGGGAAGAGACCCAGTACTTC.

The chain combines TRBV2 with TRBJ2-2, with no clear D. The germline V and J ends were trimmed by 8 bases and 2 bases, with 12 bases remaining between them. The CDR3 spans 14 residues. CDR1 is SNHLY and CDR2 is FYNNEI in the germline V gene. CDR3 DNA: TGTGCCAGCCGAACTTTGGTAAACACCGGGGAGCTGTTTTTT. Protein sequence: CASRTLVNTGELFF.

This clonotype was seen repeatedly, ten times or more. This chain links TRBV7-9 with TRBJ1-2; D gene unclear. The V gene's germline CDR1 is SEHNR and CDR2 FQNEAQ (reference sequence). There are 12 residues in the CDR3. V lost 5 bases to trimming and J lost 4 bases, with 8 bases between them. The CDR3 loop is CASSARSYGYTF. DNA of the CDR3: TGTGCCAGCAGCGCCAGAAGCTATGGCTACACCTTC.

This clonotype was detected a few times. The CDR3 sequence: CASSLLGVNSPLHF. The DNA for the CDR3 is TGTGCCAGCAGCTTGCTAGGGGTAAATTCACCCCTCCACTTT. The rearrangement joins TRBV5-4 to TRBJ1-6; tentative D call: TRBD1 (5 bases). The germline gives CDR1 SGHNT, CDR2 YYREEE (reference sequence). The CDR3 length is 14 residues. Trimming took 1 base from V and 7 from J, leaving 9 bases between them.

This chain uses TRBV14 with TRBJ2-7; D is perhaps TRBD2 (5 bases). Germline CDR1 and CDR2: SGHDN and FVKESK. V lost 4 bases, J lost 0 bases, and 13 bases lay in between. The CDR3 consists of 15 residues. Here the CDR3 reads CASSRSWRLSYEQYF. The CDR3 coding sequence is TGTGCCAGCAGCCGAAGTTGGAGGCTCTCCTACGAGCAGTACTTC.

This clonotype showed up many times. The gene calls are TRBV7-6 and TRBJ2-1; either TRBD1 or TRBD2 may supply D (5 bases each). V was cut by 6 bases and J by 1 base, with 25 bases left in between. Germline V gene data show CDR1 as SGHVS and CDR2 as FNYEAQ. There are 19 residues in the CDR3. Here the CDR3 reads CASSPTPLGGSKSYNEQFF. The CDR3 DNA sequence: TGTGCCAGCAGTCCTACCCCCCTTGGGGGATCTAAGTCCTACAATGAGCAGTTCTTC.

This clonotype turned up a few times. V and J are TRBV10-2 and TRBJ2-3, with TRBD2 matching over 9 bases. The CDR3 is 15 amino acids. J was trimmed by 7 bases and V by 6 bases; bases with no gene match: 11. CDR1 is WSHSY and CDR2 is SAAADI in the germline V gene. CDR3 sequence: CASRTAGGPGNTQYF. CDR3 DNA sequence: TGCGCCAGCAGAACTGCGGGGGGGCCGGGGAATACGCAGTATTTT.

CDR3 region: CASSLPRVGAYNEQFF. DNA of the CDR3: TGTGCCAGCAGCCTCCCCCGAGTGGGAGCCTACAATGAGCAGTTCTTC. The rearrangement links TRBV7-8 to TRBJ2-1, with D possibly matching TRBD2 (5 bases). Deletions cut 5 bases from V and 2 bases from J, with 16 bases between. This CDR3 is built from 16 residues. The germline V gene has CDR1 SGHVS and CDR2 FQNEAQ.

This clonotype has more than one count but fewer than ten. The rearrangement joins TRBV6-5 to TRBJ1-2; D is perhaps TRBD1 (6 bases). The CDR3 loop spans 14 amino acids. V was cut by 7 bases and J by 4 bases, with 16 bases left in between. CDR1 MNHEY and CDR2 SVGAGI come from the germline V gene. The CDR3 DNA is TGTGCCAGCACCTCTCAGGGGTCGAGCTATGGCTACACCTTC. Translating it yields CASTSQGSSYGYTF.